This TCR beta chain was retrieved from a study of OX40 agonist ivuxolimab in advanced cancers. The overall study: Cancers in dose escalation were hepatocellular, melanoma, renal cell and head and neck. Having had anti-PD-1, anti-PD-L1 or anti-CTLA-4 therapy before was allowed, and more than 35% had some.

CDR3 size: 13 residues. Germline-derived CDR1 and CDR2 are MGHRA and YSYEKL. The germline V and J ends were trimmed by 1 base and 5 bases, with 9 bases remaining between them. Data came from immunoSEQ multiplex PCR; TCRdb stores just in-frame clones and leaves some out. The sample has 50,000 to 70,000 clones, about 90% seen once. The clonotype comes from an adult with an advanced solid tumor such as melanoma, head and neck, liver or kidney cancer. This material consisted of CD4+ or CD8+ T cells sorted from blood, taken in a trial of the OX40 agonist ivuxolimab. This chain uses TRBV4-1 with TRBJ2-7, with D uncertain. CDR3 sequence (DNA): TGCGCCAGCAGCCAAGTTGGGATGGACGAGCAGTACTTC. Translating gives CASSQVGMDEQYF.